This entry lists 32 T cell receptor beta chains sequenced from one sample in a study of blood T cell repertoires in COVID-19. TCRdb's table, derived via immunoSEQ multiplex PCR, lists solely in-frame clones and lacks some. The table shows 300,000 to 500,000 clones, with roughly 90% occurring only once. Sequencing used PBMCs or T cells enriched from blood (not recorded which). These receptors were taken from a woman in her twenties or thirties with acute COVID-19.

CDR3 nucleotides: TGCGCCAGCAGCATCGCGTACAGGGATTCACCCCTCCACTTT. Protein sequence: CASSIAYRDSPLHF. V is TRBV5-1 and J is TRBJ1-6; a possible D gene is TRBD1 (6 bases). V gave up 4 bases and J gave up 8 bases, with 13 bases separating them. Germline values: CDR1 SGHRS, CDR2 YFSETQ. The CDR3 runs 14 residues.

The chain carries TRBV3-1 (or the pseudogene TRBV3-2) and TRBJ1-2; 12 positions agree with TRBD1. The CDR3 covers 18 residues. CDR1 is LGHDT and CDR2 is YNNKEL in the germline V gene (reference sequence). The V and J ends lost 1 base and 1 base, in that order; junction bases with no gene match: 7. CDR3 region: CASSQVPGQGAGNYGYTF. In nucleotides, the CDR3 is TGTGCCAGCAGCCAAGTCCCGGGACAGGGGGCAGGTAACTATGGCTACACCTTC.

This sequence joins TRBV30 and TRBJ1-4, with 10 positions matching TRBD1. There are 14 residues in the CDR3. Germline CDR1 GTSNPN, CDR2 SVGIG (reference sequence). J gave up 6 bases and V 3 bases, and 4 bases lay outside the gene matches. CDR3 region: CAWRMTGGHEKLFF. In nucleotides, the CDR3 is TGTGCCTGGAGGATGACAGGGGGCCATGAAAAACTGTTTTTT.

The genes are TRBV3-1 (or the pseudogene TRBV3-2) and TRBJ2-7; D may be TRBD2 (5 bases). Germline CDR1 reads LGHDT; CDR2 reads YNNKEL (reference sequence). The length of the CDR3 is 14 residues. Trimming took off 1 base at V and 3 bases at J, with 10 bases between the two ends. CDR3 sequence reads: CASSQASKSYEQYF. The CDR3 bases are TGTGCCAGCAGCCAAGCTAGCAAGAGCTACGAGCAGTACTTC.

This sequence joins TRBV18 and TRBJ2-2, with D possibly being TRBD1 (6 bases). The V and J ends lost 6 bases and 5 bases respectively, with 16 bases between them. Germline-derived CDR1 and CDR2 are KGHSH and LQKENI. CDR3 length: 15 residues. The CDR3, as DNA: TGTGCCAGCTCGCAGGGGTACCCTCTGACCGGGGAGCTGTTTTTT. It translates to CASSQGYPLTGELFF.

Written as DNA, the CDR3 is TGTGCCTGGATCGGGGATCGGGGGAATGGCTACACCTTC. It is translated as CAWIGDRGNGYTF. V and J are TRBV30 and TRBJ1-2; tentative D call: TRBD1 (5 bases). The CDR3 covers 13 residues. V was cut by 4 bases and J by 6 bases, with 15 bases left in between. Germline-derived CDR1 and CDR2 are GTSNPN and SVGIG (reference sequence).

J is TRBJ1-2 and V is TRBV19; tentatively, D is TRBD1 (6 bases). The CDR3 runs to 15 residues. Trimming left V 8 bases short and J 2 bases short, with 18 bases between. Germline lookup yields CDR1 LNHDA and CDR2 SQIVND (reference sequence). The CDR3 nucleotides read TGTGCCAGTCGCACACAGGACAGAACAAACTATGGCTACACCTTC. Protein: CASRTQDRTNYGYTF.

The rearrangement uses TRBV9 and TRBJ2-1, with D unresolved. Germline values: CDR1 SGDLS, CDR2 YYNGEE. The V end lost 2 bases, the J end lost 5 bases, and 8 bases lay between the germline ends. The CDR3 extends over 13 amino acids. CDR3 sequence: CASSVSRNNEQFF. Here the CDR3 DNA reads TGTGCCAGCAGCGTGTCCAGGAACAATGAGCAGTTCTTC.

V gene TRBV9 combines with J gene TRBJ1-4; a weak D match, TRBD1 (5 bases). The CDR3 sequence is 15 residues long. Germline values: CDR1 SGDLS, CDR2 YYNGEE. Between the trimmed V and J ends, which lost 4 bases and 7 bases, there was a span of 17 bases. The CDR3 DNA reads TGTGCCAGCAGCTCCGACAGCGATCCTCTTGAAAAACTGTTTTTT. Translated: CASSSDSDPLEKLFF.

The chain links TRBV27 to TRBJ2-7; D perhaps matches TRBD2 (5 bases). The CDR3 totals 14 residues. Germline values: CDR1 MNHEY, CDR2 SMNVEV (reference sequence). With 5 bases removed from V and 2 bases from J, the gap between germline ends came to 13 bases. The CDR3 nucleotides read TGTGCCAGCAGTATCCGGGATGGAACCTACGAGCAGTACTTC. It translates to CASSIRDGTYEQYF.

The V gene is TRBV19, the J gene TRBJ1-6; 7 bases match TRBD1. V lost 4 bases, J lost 7 bases, and 7 bases stayed unmatched. Per the germline V gene, CDR1 is LNHDA and CDR2 is SQIVND (reference sequence). The CDR3 has 15 residues. This CDR3 reads CASSRRQGLNSPLHF. Written as DNA, the CDR3 is TGTGCCAGTAGTAGAAGACAGGGCCTAAATTCACCCCTCCACTTT.

The chain joins TRBV5-4 to TRBJ2-1; 9 nucleotides match TRBD2. There are 15 residues in the CDR3. Germline values: CDR1 SGHNT, CDR2 YYREEE (reference sequence). V dropped 3 bases and J dropped 8; count of bases not matched to a gene: 9. CDR3 in amino acids: CASSSPGLAFDEQFF. CDR3 nucleotide sequence: TGTGCCAGCAGCTCTCCGGGACTAGCTTTTGATGAGCAGTTCTTC. The complete variable domain, with remaining parts taken from reference TRBV5-4 and TRBJ2-1, reads ETGVTQSPTHLIKTRGQQVTLRCSSQSGHNTVSWYQQALGQGPQFIFQYYREEENGRGNFPPRFSGLQFPNYSSELNVNALELDDSALYLCASSSPGLAFDEQFFGPGTRLTVL.

This sequence joins TRBV29-1 and TRBJ2-7, with D perhaps matching TRBD1 (6 bases). V shed 1 base and J shed 2 bases, with 12 bases lying between them. Germline V lookup: CDR1 SQVTM, CDR2 ANQGSEA. The CDR3 runs to 14 residues. The CDR3 protein is CSVEVGDNPYEQYF. CDR3 DNA: TGCAGCGTTGAAGTGGGGGACAACCCCTACGAGCAGTACTTC.

This chain joins TRBV2 and TRBJ1-1; 7 nucleotides match TRBD1. The V gene's germline CDR1 is SNHLY and CDR2 FYNNEI. The CDR3 totals 14 residues. The J segment lost 2 bases and the V segment lost 4 bases, leaving 4 bases of the junction unmatched. In DNA, the CDR3 is TGTGCCAGCAGTGTGGGACAGAAAAACACTGAAGCTTTCTTT. Protein sequence: CASSVGQKNTEAFF.

The CDR3: CATSNARAALSGQHF. CDR3 nucleotides: TGTGCCACCAGCAATGCGCGGGCTGCCCTTTCGGGCCAGCATTTT. The chain joins TRBV15 to TRBJ1-5; no clear D. The CDR3 sequence is 15 residues long. The ends were cut back, 4 bases at V and 12 bases at J, with 22 bases in the middle. Germline CDR1 is LNHNV and CDR2 is YYDKDF (reference sequence). The variable domain in full, with the rest retrieved from reference TRBV15 and TRBJ1-5, is DAMVIQNPRYQVTQFGKPVTLSCSQTLNHNVMYWYQQKSSQAPKLLFHYYDKDFNNEADTPDNFQSRRPNTSFCFLDIRSPGLGDTAMYLCATSNARAALSGQHFGDGTRLSIL.

The gene calls are TRBV7-9 and TRBJ1-2; 7 bases are a match to TRBD1. The germline gives CDR1 SEHNR, CDR2 FQNEAQ (reference sequence). This CDR3 region has 16 residues. With V trimmed by 4 bases and J by 3 bases, 11 bases remained unmatched. The CDR3 DNA reads TGTGCCAGCAGCTCTATAATGGCAGGGGGAGACTATGGCTACACCTTC. Its translation is CASSSIMAGGDYGYTF.

This clone appeared once. V and J are TRBV5-6 and TRBJ2-7, with 7 positions matching TRBD1. Germline V gene sequence: CDR1 SGHDT, CDR2 YYEEEE. The CDR3 is 13 residues long. J was trimmed by 4 bases and V by 4 bases; bases with no gene match: 5. As DNA, the CDR3 is TGTGCCAGCAGCCTAGACAGGGTATACGAGCAGTACTTC. Its translation: CASSLDRVYEQYF. The full variable domain, rest sourced from reference TRBV5-6 and TRBJ2-7, is DAGVTQSPTHLIKTRGQQVTLRCSPKSGHDTVSWYQQALGQGPQFIFQYYEEEERQRGNFPDRFSGHQFPNYSSELNVNALLLGDSALYLCASSLDRVYEQYFGPGTRLTVT.

V usage is TRBV7-3 and J usage is TRBJ1-2; no firm D call. The CDR3 length is 13 residues. Germline V gives CDR1 SGHTA, CDR2 FQGTGA. Between the trimmed V and J ends, which lost 2 bases and 5 bases, there was a span of 9 bases. The CDR3 DNA reads TGTGCCAGCAGCTTAGTCAACAAGTATGGCTACACCTTC. Protein: CASSLVNKYGYTF.

In this sample, this clone turned up a few times. The rearrangement uses TRBV10-2 and TRBJ1-6; 7 bases match TRBD1. Per the germline V gene, CDR1 is WSHSY and CDR2 is SAAADI. The trim removed 5 bases at V and 7 bases at J, leaving 5 bases unmatched. This CDR3 comprises 14 residues. CDR3: CASSRTGDNSPLHF. In nucleotides, the CDR3 is TGCGCCAGCAGTCGAACAGGGGACAATTCACCCCTCCACTTT.

This clone came up once. The V and J genes are TRBV5-1 and TRBJ2-7, with D possibly TRBD1 on 5 matching bases. This CDR3 region has 14 residues. V dropped 4 bases and J dropped 0 bases, with 11 bases sitting between them. Germline lookup yields CDR1 SGHRS and CDR2 YFSETQ. The CDR3, as DNA: TGCGCCAGCAGCCCGGACATCGACTCCTACGAGCAGTACTTC. Encoded protein: CASSPDIDSYEQYF.

This clone has only a few counts. The V call is TRBV12-5, the J call TRBJ1-5; D is uncertain. This CDR3 is built from 13 residues. The V gene's germline CDR1 is LGHNT and CDR2 FRNRAP. V was cut by 11 bases and J by 2 bases, with 13 bases left in between. CDR3 residues: CAAGVAGNQPQHF. The CDR3, as DNA: TGTGCTGCCGGTGTTGCGGGCAATCAGCCCCAGCATTTT.

The J gene is TRBJ1-3, the V gene TRBV12-5, with D hard to call. This CDR3 contains 11 residues. CDR1 is LGHNT and CDR2 is FRNRAP in the germline V gene. Trimming took 5 bases from V and 8 from J, leaving 7 bases between them. The CDR3 region is CASGQRDTIYF. CDR3 sequence (DNA): TGTGCTAGTGGTCAGAGGGACACCATATATTTT.

V and J are TRBV19 and TRBJ2-7, with D maybe TRBD2 (5 bases). V shed 10 bases and J shed 5 bases, with 12 bases lying between them. The CDR3 is 11 residues long. Germline values: CDR1 LNHDA, CDR2 SQIVND (reference sequence). The CDR3, as DNA: TGTGCCACCCGACTGGAGGACGAGCAGTACTTC. Encoded protein: CATRLEDEQYF.

The V gene is TRBV7-9, the J gene TRBJ2-3; TRBD2 matches 8 bases. CDR3 size: 12 residues. Germline values: CDR1 SEHNR, CDR2 FQNEAQ (reference sequence). The V and J ends lost 5 bases and 13 bases, in that order; junction bases with no gene match: 8. The DNA for the CDR3 is TGTGCCAGCAGCGCAGTTGGGACTAGGGAGTATTTT. Translating gives CASSAVGTREYF. Looking up the rest from reference TRBV7-9 and TRBJ2-3 gives the full variable domain: DTGVSQNPRHKITKRGQNVTFRCDPISEHNRLYWYRQTLGQGPEFLTYFQNEAQLEKSRLLSDRFSAERPKGSFSTLEIQRTEQGDSAMYLCASSAVGTREYFGPGTRLTVL.

The V and J genes are TRBV4-1 and TRBJ1-6; D gene uncertain. V was clipped by 1 base and J by 3 bases, with 10 bases between them. This CDR3 is 16 amino acids long. From germline, CDR1 is MGHRA and CDR2 YSYEKL. CDR3 nucleotides: TGCGCCAGCAGCCAAGCGTCGTCTCTCTATAATTCACCCCTCCACTTT. Translated: CASSQASSLYNSPLHF.

V is TRBV7-2 and J is TRBJ2-3; 14 bases map to TRBD2. The CDR3 is 18 amino acids. Germline V gene data show CDR1 as SGHTA and CDR2 as FQGNSA. The V segment lost 2 bases and the J segment 2 bases; nucleotides outside the gene matches: 6. This CDR3 is CASSLTTSGGVSTDTQYF. The CDR3, as DNA: TGTGCCAGCAGCTTAACGACTAGCGGGGGGGTTTCCACAGATACGCAGTATTTT.

This chain uses TRBV11-3 with TRBJ2-2; the match to TRBD2 covers 13 bases. Germline CDR1 reads SGHNT; CDR2 reads YENEEA. CDR3 length: 19 amino acids. After removal of 5 bases from V and 4 bases from J, the junction contained 13 bases not matched to a gene. Here the CDR3 DNA reads TGTGCCAGCAGCGCCTGGACTAGCGGGGGCTTTACGACCACCGGGGAGCTGTTTTTT. Its translation: CASSAWTSGGFTTTGELFF.

J is TRBJ2-1 and V is TRBV24-1; possibly TRBD2 for D (6 bases). The germline V and J ends were trimmed by 2 bases and 5 bases, with 9 bases remaining between them. The CDR3 covers 14 residues. CDR1 and CDR2 (germline): KGHDR, SFDVKD. CDR3 in amino acids: CATSDSGVNNEQFF. The CDR3 bases are TGTGCCACCAGTGATTCGGGGGTTAACAATGAGCAGTTCTTC.

The genes are TRBV5-1 and TRBJ2-7; TRBD2 matches 13 bases. This CDR3 spans 17 amino acids. The V and J ends lost 0 bases and 5 bases, in that order; junction bases with no gene match: 8. Germline lookup yields CDR1 SGHRS and CDR2 YFSETQ. CDR3 amino acids: CASSLGLAGGRGHEQYF. The CDR3 DNA reads TGCGCCAGCAGCTTGGGACTAGCGGGGGGCCGGGGACACGAGCAGTACTTC.

The gene calls are TRBV9 and TRBJ1-2; D uncertain. Looked up from germline, CDR1 is SGDLS and CDR2 is YYNGEE. The CDR3 has 15 amino acids. With 3 bases removed from V and 4 bases from J, the gap between germline ends came to 16 bases. Written as DNA, the CDR3 is TGTGCCAGCAGCGGTGCGAGGGCAGTTATCTATGGCTACACCTTC. Translated: CASSGARAVIYGYTF.

The chain uses TRBV27 and TRBJ2-6, with TRBD1 matching 8 bases. Germline V lookup: CDR1 MNHEY, CDR2 SMNVEV (reference sequence). This CDR3 is built from 17 residues. With V trimmed by 5 bases and J by 3 bases, 9 bases remained unmatched. This chain's CDR3 is CASSAKAGTGGANVLTF. CDR3 nucleotide sequence: TGTGCCAGCAGTGCAAAAGCCGGGACAGGTGGGGCCAACGTCCTGACTTTC. Supplemented by reference TRBV27 and TRBJ2-6, the full variable domain reads EAQVTQNPRYLITVTGKKLTVTCSQNMNHEYMSWYRQDPGLGLRQIYYSMNVEVTDKGDVPEGYKVSRKEKRNFPLILESPSPNQTSLYFCASSAKAGTGGANVLTFGAGSRLTVL.

V and J are TRBV2 and TRBJ1-4; possibly TRBD1 for D (6 bases). Germline V gives CDR1 SNHLY, CDR2 FYNNEI. The length of the CDR3 is 13 residues. V was pared by 5 bases and J by 5 bases, with 9 bases between. The CDR3 DNA reads TGTGCCAGCAGTAGGACAGAAAATGAAAAACTGTTTTTT. Amino acid sequence: CASSRTENEKLFF. The full variable domain, rest sourced from reference TRBV2 and TRBJ1-4, is EPEVTQTPSHQVTQMGQEVILRCVPISNHLYFYWYRQILGQKVEFLVSFYNNEISEKSEIFDDQFSVERPDGSNFTLKIRSTKLEDSAMYFCASSRTENEKLFFGSGTQLSVL.